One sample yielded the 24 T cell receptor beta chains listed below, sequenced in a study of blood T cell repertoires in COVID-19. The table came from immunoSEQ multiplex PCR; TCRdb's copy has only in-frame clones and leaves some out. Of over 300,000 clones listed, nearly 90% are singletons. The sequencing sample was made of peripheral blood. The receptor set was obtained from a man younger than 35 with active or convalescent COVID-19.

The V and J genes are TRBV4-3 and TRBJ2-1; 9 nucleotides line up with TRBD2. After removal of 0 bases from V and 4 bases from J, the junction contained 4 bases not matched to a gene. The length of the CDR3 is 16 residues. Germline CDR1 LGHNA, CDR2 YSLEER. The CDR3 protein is CASSQEFSGGYNEQFF. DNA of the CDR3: TGCGCCAGCAGCCAAGAGTTTAGCGGGGGTTACAATGAGCAGTTCTTC.

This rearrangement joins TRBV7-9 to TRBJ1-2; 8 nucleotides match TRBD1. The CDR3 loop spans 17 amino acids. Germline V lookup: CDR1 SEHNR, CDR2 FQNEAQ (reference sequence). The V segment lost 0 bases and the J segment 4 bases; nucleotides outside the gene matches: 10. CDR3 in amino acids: CASSLAFTPGTGYGYTF. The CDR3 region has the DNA TGTGCCAGCAGCTTAGCTTTTACCCCCGGGACAGGCTATGGCTACACCTTC.

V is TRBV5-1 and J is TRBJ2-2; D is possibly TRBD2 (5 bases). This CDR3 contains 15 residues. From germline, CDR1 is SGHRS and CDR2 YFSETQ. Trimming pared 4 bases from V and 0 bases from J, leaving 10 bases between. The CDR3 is CASSPGLTNTGELFF. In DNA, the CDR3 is TGCGCCAGCAGCCCCGGACTTACGAACACCGGGGAGCTGTTTTTT.

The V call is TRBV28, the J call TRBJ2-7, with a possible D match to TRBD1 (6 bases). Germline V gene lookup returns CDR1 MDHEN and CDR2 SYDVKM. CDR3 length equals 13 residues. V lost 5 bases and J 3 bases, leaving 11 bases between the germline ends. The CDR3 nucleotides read TGTGCCAGCAGTCAACAGGGTTACTACGAGCAGTACTTC. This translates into CASSQQGYYEQYF.

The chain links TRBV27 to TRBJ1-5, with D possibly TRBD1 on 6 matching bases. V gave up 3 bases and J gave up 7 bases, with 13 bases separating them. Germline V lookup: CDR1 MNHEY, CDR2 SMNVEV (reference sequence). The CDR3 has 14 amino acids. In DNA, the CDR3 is TGTGCCAGCAGTTTTACAGGGTCAGGGCAGCCCCAGCATTTT. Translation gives CASSFTGSGQPQHF.

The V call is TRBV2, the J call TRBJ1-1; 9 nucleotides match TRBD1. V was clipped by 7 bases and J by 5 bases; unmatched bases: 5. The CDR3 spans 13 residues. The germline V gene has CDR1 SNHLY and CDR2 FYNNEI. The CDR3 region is CASTGQGRTEAFF. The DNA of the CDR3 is TGTGCCAGCACGGGACAGGGAAGAACTGAAGCTTTCTTT. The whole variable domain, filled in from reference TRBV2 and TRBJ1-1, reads EPEVTQTPSHQVTQMGQEVILRCVPISNHLYFYWYRQILGQKVEFLVSFYNNEISEKSEIFDDQFSVERPDGSNFTLKIRSTKLEDSAMYFCASTGQGRTEAFFGQGTRLTVV.

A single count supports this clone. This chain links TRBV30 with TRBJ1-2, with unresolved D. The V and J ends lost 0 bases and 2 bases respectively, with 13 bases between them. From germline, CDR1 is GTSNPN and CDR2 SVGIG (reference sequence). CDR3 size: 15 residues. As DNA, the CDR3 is TGTGCCTGGAGTGTGGGAGCGAGGAAGAACTATGGCTACACCTTC. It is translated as CAWSVGARKNYGYTF. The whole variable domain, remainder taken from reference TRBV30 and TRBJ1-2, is SQTIHQWPATLVQPVGSPLSLECTVEGTSNPNLYWYRQAAGRGLQLLFYSVGIGQISSEVPQNLSASRPQDRQFILSSKKLLLSDSGFYLCAWSVGARKNYGYTFGSGTRLTVV.

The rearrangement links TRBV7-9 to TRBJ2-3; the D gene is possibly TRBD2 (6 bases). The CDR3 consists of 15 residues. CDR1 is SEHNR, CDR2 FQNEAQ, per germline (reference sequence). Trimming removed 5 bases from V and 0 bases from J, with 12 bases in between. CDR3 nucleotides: TGTGCCAGCAGCCCGGGACTGGCTAGCACAGATACGCAGTATTTT. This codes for CASSPGLASTDTQYF. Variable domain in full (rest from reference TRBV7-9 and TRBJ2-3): DTGVSQNPRHKITKRGQNVTFRCDPISEHNRLYWYRQTLGQGPEFLTYFQNEAQLEKSRLLSDRFSAERPKGSFSTLEIQRTEQGDSAMYLCASSPGLASTDTQYFGPGTRLTVL.

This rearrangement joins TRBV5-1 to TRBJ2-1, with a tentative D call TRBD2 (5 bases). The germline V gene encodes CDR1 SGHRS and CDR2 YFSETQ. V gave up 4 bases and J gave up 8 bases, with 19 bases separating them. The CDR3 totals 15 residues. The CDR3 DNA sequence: TGCGCCAGCAGCCTTGTCGTAGCCCTCGGGGATGAGCAGTTCTTC. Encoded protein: CASSLVVALGDEQFF. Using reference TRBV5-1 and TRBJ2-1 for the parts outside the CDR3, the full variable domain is KAGVTQTPRYLIKTRGQQVTLSCSPISGHRSVSWYQQTPGQGLQFLFEYFSETQRNKGNFPGRFSGRQFSNSRSEMNVSTLELGDSALYLCASSLVVALGDEQFFGPGTRLTVL.

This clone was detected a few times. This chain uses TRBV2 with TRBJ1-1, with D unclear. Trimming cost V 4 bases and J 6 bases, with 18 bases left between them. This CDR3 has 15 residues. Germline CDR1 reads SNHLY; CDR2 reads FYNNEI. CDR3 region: CASSAAGKGVAEAFF. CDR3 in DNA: TGTGCCAGCAGTGCCGCGGGTAAGGGCGTCGCTGAAGCTTTCTTT. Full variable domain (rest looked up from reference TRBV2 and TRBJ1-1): EPEVTQTPSHQVTQMGQEVILRCVPISNHLYFYWYRQILGQKVEFLVSFYNNEISEKSEIFDDQFSVERPDGSNFTLKIRSTKLEDSAMYFCASSAAGKGVAEAFFGQGTRLTVV.

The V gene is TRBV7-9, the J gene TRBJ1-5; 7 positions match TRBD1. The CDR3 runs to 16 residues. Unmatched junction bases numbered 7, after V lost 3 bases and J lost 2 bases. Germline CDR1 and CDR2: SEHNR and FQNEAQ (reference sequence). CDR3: CASSLNDRAGNQPQHF. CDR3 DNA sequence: TGTGCCAGCAGCTTGAACGACAGGGCCGGCAATCAGCCCCAGCATTTT.

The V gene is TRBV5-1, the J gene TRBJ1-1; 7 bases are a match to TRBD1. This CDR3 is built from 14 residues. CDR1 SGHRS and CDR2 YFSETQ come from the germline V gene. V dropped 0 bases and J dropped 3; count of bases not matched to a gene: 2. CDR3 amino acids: CASSLVQGDTEAFF. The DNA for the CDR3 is TGCGCCAGCAGCTTGGTTCAGGGGGACACTGAAGCTTTCTTT.

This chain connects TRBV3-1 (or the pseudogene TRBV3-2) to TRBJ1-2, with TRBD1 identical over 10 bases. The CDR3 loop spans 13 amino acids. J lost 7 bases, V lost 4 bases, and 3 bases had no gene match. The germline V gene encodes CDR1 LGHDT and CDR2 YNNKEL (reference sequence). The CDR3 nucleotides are TGTGCCAGCAGCCCCAGGGACAGGGGTGGCTACACCTTC. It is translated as CASSPRDRGGYTF.

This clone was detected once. DNA of the CDR3: TGCAGTGCTACTACAGGGAGCGGCTACACCTTC. Residues: CSATTGSGYTF. The chain is built from TRBV20-1 and TRBJ1-2, with D possibly TRBD1 on 6 matching bases. The length of the CDR3 is 11 residues. Trimming took 4 bases from V and 8 from J, leaving 11 bases between them. Germline CDR1 reads DFQATT; CDR2 reads SNEGSKA (reference sequence).

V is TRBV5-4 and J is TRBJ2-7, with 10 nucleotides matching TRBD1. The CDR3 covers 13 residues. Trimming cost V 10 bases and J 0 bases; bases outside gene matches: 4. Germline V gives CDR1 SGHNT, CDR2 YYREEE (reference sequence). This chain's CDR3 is CAGGQGPSYEQYF. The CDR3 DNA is TGTGCCGGGGGACAGGGGCCCTCCTACGAGCAGTACTTC.

The CDR3 loop reads CASTTGPNHTYNEQFF. DNA for the CDR3: TGTGCCAGCACCACAGGACCAAACCATACGTACAATGAGCAGTTCTTC. The gene calls are TRBV21-1 and TRBJ2-1; TRBD1 is taken as the D call from the table, unchecked against the DNA. TRBV21-1 is termed a pseudogene. The length of the CDR3 is 16 residues.

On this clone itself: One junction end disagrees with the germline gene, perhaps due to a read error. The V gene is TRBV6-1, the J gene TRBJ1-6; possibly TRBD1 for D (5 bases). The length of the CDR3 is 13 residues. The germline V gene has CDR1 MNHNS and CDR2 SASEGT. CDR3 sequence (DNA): TGTGCCAGCAGTGAAGCGGATGGCCGCGGGGCCGGTTTT. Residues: CASSEADGRGAGF.

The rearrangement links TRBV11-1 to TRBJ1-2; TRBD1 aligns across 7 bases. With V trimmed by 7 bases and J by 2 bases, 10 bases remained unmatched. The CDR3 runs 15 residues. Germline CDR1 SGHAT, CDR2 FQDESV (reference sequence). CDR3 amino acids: CASTAPGTENYGYTF. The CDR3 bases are TGTGCCAGCACAGCCCCCGGGACAGAGAACTATGGCTACACCTTC.

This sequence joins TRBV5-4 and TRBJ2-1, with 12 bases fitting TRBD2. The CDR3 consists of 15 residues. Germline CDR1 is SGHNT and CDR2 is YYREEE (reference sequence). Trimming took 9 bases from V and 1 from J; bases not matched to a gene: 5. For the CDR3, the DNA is TGTGCCACCCGACTAGCGGGAGTTTCCTACAATGAGCAGTTCTTC. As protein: CATRLAGVSYNEQFF.

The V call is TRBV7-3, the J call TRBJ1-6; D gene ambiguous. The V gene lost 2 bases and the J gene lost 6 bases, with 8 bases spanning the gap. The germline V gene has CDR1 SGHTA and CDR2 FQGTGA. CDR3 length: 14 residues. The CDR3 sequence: CASSLGPLNSPLHF. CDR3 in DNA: TGTGCCAGCAGCTTAGGGCCTCTTAATTCACCCCTCCACTTT.

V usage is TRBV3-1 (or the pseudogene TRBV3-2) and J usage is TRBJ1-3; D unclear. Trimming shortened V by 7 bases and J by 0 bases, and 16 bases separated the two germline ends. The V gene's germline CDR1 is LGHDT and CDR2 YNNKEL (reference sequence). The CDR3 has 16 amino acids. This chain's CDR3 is CASTLPSADSGNTIYF. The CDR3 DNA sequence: TGTGCCAGCACCCTTCCCTCGGCGGACTCTGGAAACACCATATATTTT.

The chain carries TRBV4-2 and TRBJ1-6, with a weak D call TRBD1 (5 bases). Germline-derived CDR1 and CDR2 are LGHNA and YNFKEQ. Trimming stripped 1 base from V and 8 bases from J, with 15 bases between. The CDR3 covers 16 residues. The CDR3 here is CASSQVVIQGDSPLHF. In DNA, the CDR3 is TGTGCCAGCAGCCAAGTAGTGATTCAGGGCGATTCACCCCTCCACTTT.

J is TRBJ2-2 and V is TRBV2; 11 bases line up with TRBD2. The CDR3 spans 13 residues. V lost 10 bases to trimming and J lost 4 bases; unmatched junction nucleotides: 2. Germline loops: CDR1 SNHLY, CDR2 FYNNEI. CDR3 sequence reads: CATGLAGTGELFF. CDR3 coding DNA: TGTGCCACCGGACTAGCGGGCACCGGGGAGCTGTTTTTT.

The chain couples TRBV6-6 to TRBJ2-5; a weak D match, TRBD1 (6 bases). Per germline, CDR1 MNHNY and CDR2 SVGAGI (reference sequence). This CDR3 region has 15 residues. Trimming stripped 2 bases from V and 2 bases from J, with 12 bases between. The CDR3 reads CASSYQGRLQETQYF. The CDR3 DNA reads TGTGCCAGCAGTTACCAGGGGCGCTTGCAAGAGACCCAGTACTTC.